The 32 T cell receptor beta chains below were found in one sample sequenced in a study of T cell repertoires in cytomegalovirus infection. One entry per CDR3 protein results from TCRdb running MiXCR on the reads. The sample lists roughly 80,000 distinct CDR3 sequences, 24% occurring once. These receptors' antigens are unknown. This material consisted of CD8+ T cells from cultured PBMCs, taken from culture after CMV antigen stimulation. Source of these receptors: a human donor in good health (CMV status not recorded). Some clones in this sample may be carry-over from other donors' samples.

V and J are TRBV12-3 or TRBV12-4 and TRBJ2-7, with 7 bases matching TRBD1. The CDR3 is made up of 14 amino acids. With 7 bases clipped from V and 4 bases from J, the junction kept 10 bases outside the gene matches. The CDR3 nucleotides read TGTGCCAGCATCTACGACAGGGAGAGATACGAGCAGTACTTC. Its translation is CASIYDRERYEQYF.

This clonotype was detected many times. The chain uses TRBV7-2 and TRBJ2-1; 7 bases agree with TRBD2. The CDR3 runs to 17 residues. V lost 2 bases, J lost 4 bases, and 11 bases stayed unmatched. Germline CDR1 reads SGHTA; CDR2 reads FQGNSA. CDR3 in amino acids: CASSLWGGGGGYNEQFF. The CDR3 DNA sequence: TGTGCCAGCAGCTTATGGGGTGGCGGGGGTGGGTACAATGAGCAGTTCTTC.

The chain is built from TRBV2 and TRBJ2-3; D uncertain. Germline V gene data show CDR1 as SNHLY and CDR2 as FYNNEI. V dropped 6 bases and J dropped 4 bases, with 17 bases sitting between them. This CDR3 has 15 residues. The CDR3 sequence: CASSGITAWPDTQYF. The DNA of the CDR3 is TGTGCCAGCAGCGGTATTACGGCCTGGCCAGATACGCAGTATTTT. The variable domain in full, with the rest retrieved from reference TRBV2 and TRBJ2-3, is EPEVTQTPSHQVTQMGQEVILRCVPISNHLYFYWYRQILGQKVEFLVSFYNNEISEKSEIFDDQFSVERPDGSNFTLKIRSTKLEDSAMYFCASSGITAWPDTQYFGPGTRLTVL.

This chain uses TRBV20-1 with TRBJ2-7; maybe TRBD1 (5 bases). Trimming cost V 3 bases and J 4 bases, with 16 bases left between them. The CDR3 has 14 residues. CDR1 and CDR2 (germline): DFQATT, SNEGSKA (reference sequence). As DNA, the CDR3 is TGCAGTGCTAGGAGGCAGGGTGGGCCGTACGAGCAGTACTTC. As protein: CSARRQGGPYEQYF.

A word on this clonotype: The junction departs from the called germline gene at one end, perhaps through a read error. The rearrangement links TRBV11-2 to TRBJ2-7; tentative D call: TRBD1 (7 bases). Germline V gene sequence: CDR1 SGHAT, CDR2 FQNNGV. This CDR3 region has 18 residues. The chain's CDR3 is CTSSLGGILASSSYEQYF. The CDR3 DNA follows: TGTACCAGCAGCTTAGGGGGCATACTAGCCTCAAGCTCCTACGAGCAGTACTTC.

This chain uses TRBV6-2 or TRBV6-3 with TRBJ2-1; 9 positions agree with TRBD1. This CDR3 spans 16 amino acids. CDR1 and CDR2 from the germline V gene are MNHEY and SVGEGT. Trimming took 0 bases from V and 4 from J; bases not matched to a gene: 4. This chain's CDR3 is CASSYSMGTGYNEQFF. DNA of the CDR3: TGTGCCAGCAGTTACTCGATGGGGACAGGGTACAATGAGCAGTTCTTC.

This clonotype was detected only a few times. J is TRBJ1-5 and V is TRBV19, with D possibly matching TRBD1 (5 bases). Germline CDR1 and CDR2: LNHDA and SQIVND (reference sequence). CDR3 length: 11 residues. V lost 7 bases, J lost 9 bases, and 10 bases lay in between. CDR3 DNA: TGTGCCAGTACCCCGGGGGGGCCCCAGCATTTT. It codes for CASTPGGPQHF.

This clonotype was detected ten times or more. The chain uses TRBV12-3 or TRBV12-4 and TRBJ1-3, with D unclear. The CDR3 is 14 residues long. The V and J ends lost 3 bases and 0 bases respectively, with 6 bases between them. CDR3 loop: CASSFESSGNTIYF. For the CDR3, the DNA is TGTGCCAGCAGTTTCGAGAGCTCTGGAAACACCATATATTTT.

The chain has TRBV27 and TRBJ2-1; tentative D call: TRBD1 (6 bases). Trimming left V 7 bases short and J 4 bases short, with 14 bases between. The CDR3 length is 14 residues. Germline values: CDR1 MNHEY, CDR2 SMNVEV (reference sequence). This CDR3 is CASKMGQYYNEQFF. The DNA of the CDR3 is TGTGCCAGCAAAATGGGACAATATTACAATGAGCAGTTCTTC.

This clonotype has more than one count but fewer than ten. The genes are TRBV5-4 and TRBJ2-3; D call uncertain. The CDR3 is 15 amino acids. The germline V and J ends were trimmed by 4 bases and 6 bases, with 18 bases remaining between them. Germline V gene lookup returns CDR1 SGHNT and CDR2 YYREEE (reference sequence). CDR3 region: CASSPGTVTYDTQYF. CDR3 DNA: TGTGCCAGCAGCCCCGGTACCGTAACCTACGATACGCAGTATTTT.

This clonotype was found many times. The gene calls are TRBV29-1 and TRBJ1-2; D uncertain. Germline assignment: CDR1 SQVTM and CDR2 ANQGSEA. CDR3 length equals 13 residues. The V end lost 3 bases, the J end lost 6 bases, and 14 bases lay between the germline ends. In DNA, the CDR3 is TGCAGCGTTGAGGCCCGGGTAGTCGATGGCTACACCTTC. This translates into CSVEARVVDGYTF. Full variable domain (rest looked up from reference TRBV29-1 and TRBJ1-2): SAVISQKPSRDICQRGTSLTIQCQVDSQVTMMFWYRQQPGQSLTLIATANQGSEATYESGFVIDKFPISRPNLTFSTLTVSNMSPEDSSIYLCSVEARVVDGYTFGSGTRLTVV.

This clonotype was observed at least ten times. The chain uses TRBV12-3 or TRBV12-4 and TRBJ2-3; D is undetermined. Trimming removed 3 bases from V and 0 bases from J, with 7 bases in between. The CDR3 length is 14 residues. Here the CDR3 DNA reads TGTGCCAGCAGTTTGAGATCTAGCACAGATACGCAGTATTTT. Translation gives CASSLRSSTDTQYF.

This clonotype showed up just a few times. J is TRBJ2-3 and V is TRBV4-2, with TRBD2 matching 8 bases. This CDR3 has 17 residues. Germline-derived CDR1 and CDR2 are LGHNA and YNFKEQ. V lost 0 bases, J lost 6 bases, and 11 bases stayed unmatched. For the CDR3, the DNA is TGTGCCAGCAGCCAAGAAGAGACTAGCGTTCCTGGGGATACGCAGTATTTT. Protein sequence: CASSQEETSVPGDTQYF.

In this sample, this clonotype turned up many times. This chain uses TRBV4-1 with TRBJ1-2; D remains unclear. The CDR3 is made up of 16 amino acids. V lost 0 bases and J 4 bases, leaving 15 bases between the germline ends. Germline CDR1 reads MGHRA; CDR2 reads YSYEKL. The CDR3 DNA reads TGCGCCAGCAGCCAAGAAAGGGAACAGCTACTCTATGGCTACACCTTC. Translation: CASSQEREQLLYGYTF.

The rearrangement uses TRBV11-2 and TRBJ1-4; D is unclear. V was trimmed by 1 base and J by 4 bases, leaving 7 bases between them. Germline lookup yields CDR1 SGHAT and CDR2 FQNNGV. The CDR3 covers 14 residues. CDR3 sequence: CASSLVGINEKLFF. The CDR3 DNA reads as TGTGCCAGCAGCTTAGTAGGGATTAATGAAAAACTGTTTTTT.

The V gene is TRBV29-1, the J gene TRBJ2-6; D call uncertain. The CDR3 is 13 amino acids. Germline V gene data show CDR1 as SQVTM and CDR2 as ANQGSEA. Trimming removed 4 bases at V and 1 base at J, with 5 bases between. This CDR3 is CSVAKSGANVLTF. DNA of the CDR3: TGCAGCGTTGCAAAATCTGGGGCCAACGTCCTGACTTTC.

The CDR3 sequence: CASSLATGGSYEQYF. The CDR3, as DNA: TGCGCCAGCAGCTTGGCGACAGGGGGTTCCTACGAGCAGTACTTC. The chain links TRBV5-1 to TRBJ2-7, with TRBD1 matching 9 bases. Germline V CDR1 and CDR2: SGHRS, YFSETQ. The CDR3 covers 15 residues. V lost 0 bases to trimming and J lost 1 base; unmatched junction nucleotides: 2.

This clonotype appeared a few times. The chain recombines TRBV11-2 with TRBJ2-5, with 8 bases lining up with TRBD2. Germline V gene sequence: CDR1 SGHAT, CDR2 FQNNGV. The CDR3 contains 16 residues. The J segment lost 5 bases and the V segment lost 5 bases, leaving 13 bases of the junction unmatched. The CDR3 DNA sequence: TGTGCCAGCAGCCCAGGCTTCGGGGGGGCCCTTGAGACCCAGTACTTC. Protein product: CASSPGFGGALETQYF.

This clonotype was found a few times. One junction end disagrees with the germline gene, perhaps due to a read error. The gene calls are TRBV4-1 and TRBJ1-3; weak D call: TRBD1 (5 bases). The CDR3 totals 15 residues. The germline V gene has CDR1 MGHRA and CDR2 YSYEKL. The CDR3 DNA is TGCGCCAGCAGCCAAGACCAGGCGCGGGGGGTGAGGAGGCATTTT. It yields the protein CASSQDQARGVRRHF.

The genes are TRBV6-2 or TRBV6-3 and TRBJ2-7; 7 nucleotides align to TRBD1. The CDR3 is 16 amino acids. Losses at the gene ends were 7 bases for V and 0 bases for J; bases not matched to a gene: 12. The germline V gene encodes CDR1 MNHEY and CDR2 SVGEGT. The CDR3 nucleotides read TGTGCCAGCACTCTTGACTGGACAGGCGACTCCTACGAGCAGTACTTC. It translates to CASTLDWTGDSYEQYF.

This clonotype has a count of ten or more. V gene TRBV12-3 or TRBV12-4 combines with J gene TRBJ2-3; no definite D call. The V end was cut by 6 bases, the J end by 2 bases, with 6 bases between. The CDR3 is made up of 12 amino acids. The CDR3 DNA is TGTGCCAGCAGATCAACCACAGATACGCAGTATTTT. Translation: CASRSTTDTQYF.

This clonotype has just a few counts. The chain has TRBV20-1 and TRBJ1-2; no firm D call. V was pared by 1 base and J by 2 bases, with 8 bases between. This CDR3 is 13 amino acids long. Germline lookup yields CDR1 DFQATT and CDR2 SNEGSKA (reference sequence). CDR3 protein: CSARGTENYGYTF. The CDR3 bases are TGCAGTGCTAGAGGTACAGAAAACTATGGCTACACCTTC.

This clonotype was found many times. V gene TRBV7-2 combines with J gene TRBJ1-1; 10 nucleotides align to TRBD1. Germline-derived CDR1 and CDR2 are SGHTA and FQGNSA. The V and J ends lost 8 bases and 3 bases, in that order; junction bases with no gene match: 3. CDR3 length equals 13 residues. Here the CDR3 DNA reads TGTGCCAGCGCGGGACAGGGGTACACTGAAGCTTTCTTT. Its translation: CASAGQGYTEAFF. The entire variable domain, with the rest obtained from reference TRBV7-2 and TRBJ1-1, is as follows: GAGVSQSPSNKVTEKGKDVELRCDPISGHTALYWYRQSLGQGLEFLIYFQGNSAPDKSGLPSDRFSAERTGGSVSTLTIQRTQQEDSAVYLCASAGQGYTEAFFGQGTRLTVV.

In this sample, this clonotype turned up many times. The CDR3 sequence: CASSQDLAGPWAEQYF. For the CDR3, the DNA is TGCGCCAGCAGCCAAGATCTTGCGGGACCCTGGGCCGAGCAGTACTTC. The rearrangement links TRBV4-3 to TRBJ2-7, with a possible D match to TRBD2 (6 bases). The germline gives CDR1 LGHNA, CDR2 YSLEER. The CDR3 loop spans 16 amino acids. V lost 0 bases and J 6 bases, leaving 18 bases between the germline ends.

The V call is TRBV28, the J call TRBJ2-6, with no clear D. This CDR3 comprises 14 residues. With 8 bases removed from V and 0 bases from J, the gap between germline ends came to 8 bases. The germline V gene has CDR1 MDHEN and CDR2 SYDVKM. The CDR3 sequence is CASSSGSGANVLTF. As DNA, the CDR3 is TGTGCCAGCTCTAGTGGCTCTGGGGCCAACGTCCTGACTTTC. The full variable domain, its missing parts supplied by reference TRBV28 and TRBJ2-6, is DVKVTQSSRYLVKRTGEKVFLECVQDMDHENMFWYRQDPGLGLRLIYFSYDVKMKEKGDIPEGYSVSREKKERFSLILESASTNQTSMYLCASSSGSGANVLTFGAGSRLTVL.

This clonotype was seen only once. The junction and the germline gene differ at one end; a read error may be behind it. The chain employs TRBV19 and TRBJ2-7; 13 bases align to TRBD2. Germline V gene data show CDR1 as LNHDA and CDR2 as SQIVND (reference sequence). This CDR3 region has 15 residues. This chain's CDR3 is CVSSPGLAGVYEQYF. Written as DNA, the CDR3 is TGTGTCAGTAGTCCCGGACTAGCGGGAGTCTACGAGCAGTACTTC.

The sample holds many counts of this clonotype. DNA of the CDR3: TGTGCCAGCAGCACGGACGGGTCCTATAATTCACCCCTCCACTTT. This sequence encodes CASSTDGSYNSPLHF. The rearrangement links TRBV7-2 to TRBJ1-6, with no clear D. The CDR3 runs 15 residues. CDR1 and CDR2 from the germline V gene are SGHTA and FQGNSA. Trimming removed 5 bases from V and 1 base from J, with 9 bases in between.

The chain employs TRBV6-1 and TRBJ1-1; 8 nucleotides align to TRBD1. Trimming at V came to 4 bases and at J to 4 bases, leaving 5 bases not matched to a gene. Germline V gene sequence: CDR1 MNHNS, CDR2 SASEGT. The CDR3 extends over 14 amino acids. The CDR3 nucleotides read TGTGCCAGCAGTGCAGGGGGCGGCGTCACTGAAGCTTTCTTT. This codes for CASSAGGGVTEAFF.

The chain carries TRBV30 and TRBJ2-4; 10 positions agree with TRBD1. The CDR3 runs to 19 residues. The germline gives CDR1 GTSNPN, CDR2 SVGIG (reference sequence). Trimming took 2 bases from V and 9 from J; bases not matched to a gene: 22. The CDR3 here is CAWSPISLNSDRGLGIQYF. The CDR3 nucleotides read TGTGCCTGGAGTCCTATCTCCCTCAACTCGGACAGGGGGTTGGGCATTCAGTACTTC.

This clonotype was found a few times. The chain carries TRBV6-2 or TRBV6-3 and TRBJ2-7; 9 nucleotides match TRBD1. CDR3 size: 15 residues. Germline V lookup: CDR1 MNHEY, CDR2 SVGEGT. Trimming took 2 bases from V and 3 from J; bases not matched to a gene: 5. CDR3 DNA sequence: TGTGCCAGCAGTTACGAACAGGGGGCGAGCTACGAGCAGTACTTC. Protein product: CASSYEQGASYEQYF.

This clonotype is a singleton in its sample. CDR3: CAGKNPGNEKLFF. CDR3 nucleotide sequence: TGTGCCGGCAAGAACCCCGGGAATGAAAAACTGTTTTTT. This chain connects TRBV12-3 or TRBV12-4 to TRBJ1-4; D unclear. This CDR3 is 13 amino acids long. Trimming took 11 bases from V and 5 from J, leaving 15 bases between them.

The chain joins TRBV7-9 to TRBJ2-5, with 9 bases lining up with TRBD2. The germline CDR1 and CDR2 sequences are SEHNR and FQNEAQ (reference sequence). V shed 6 bases and J 0 bases; nucleotides not matched to a gene: 5. The CDR3 is made up of 15 amino acids. For the CDR3, the DNA is TGTGCCAGCAGTTTGGCGGGGGGGAACCAAGAGACCCAGTACTTC. Translation: CASSLAGGNQETQYF. The complete variable domain, with remaining parts taken from reference TRBV7-9 and TRBJ2-5, reads DTGVSQNPRHKITKRGQNVTFRCDPISEHNRLYWYRQTLGQGPEFLTYFQNEAQLEKSRLLSDRFSAERPKGSFSTLEIQRTEQGDSAMYLCASSLAGGNQETQYFGPGTRLLVL.